The T cell receptor beta chain under discussion was sequenced for a study of blood T cell repertoires in COVID-19. Across the study: There were acute and convalescent COVID-19 samples, and they came from the United States, Italy and Spain. From T cells, B-cell-depleted T cells, or PBMCs came the material, which was cDNA or gDNA.

Under the authors' procedure: Estimation of nucleated cell counts was performed using reference gene primer amplification. Assay used: immunoSEQ multiplex PCR; TCRdb lists only in-frame clones, some missing. Clonal size and the V and J genes are those of that table, whereas D and trimming came from the DNA. Of some 87,000 clones listed, roughly 92% were seen once; the top ten hold nearly 6.5%. Source material: peripheral blood. This TCR came from a woman aged 60-75 years with active COVID-19.

The CDR3 bases are TGTGCCAGCAGCTTTGGACTAGCGGGGAGCTCCTACGAGCAGTACTTC. This encodes CASSFGLAGSSYEQYF. The chain is built from TRBV5-4 and TRBJ2-7; 12 bases are shared with TRBD2. Trimming took 2 bases from V and 0 from J; bases not matched to a gene: 3. This CDR3 is built from 16 residues. Germline V lookup: CDR1 SGHNT, CDR2 YYREEE (reference sequence). Filled out from reference TRBV5-4 and TRBJ2-7, the complete variable domain reads ETGVTQSPTHLIKTRGQQVTLRCSSQSGHNTVSWYQQALGQGPQFIFQYYREEENGRGNFPPRFSGLQFPNYSSELNVNALELDDSALYLCASSFGLAGSSYEQYFGPGTRLTVT.